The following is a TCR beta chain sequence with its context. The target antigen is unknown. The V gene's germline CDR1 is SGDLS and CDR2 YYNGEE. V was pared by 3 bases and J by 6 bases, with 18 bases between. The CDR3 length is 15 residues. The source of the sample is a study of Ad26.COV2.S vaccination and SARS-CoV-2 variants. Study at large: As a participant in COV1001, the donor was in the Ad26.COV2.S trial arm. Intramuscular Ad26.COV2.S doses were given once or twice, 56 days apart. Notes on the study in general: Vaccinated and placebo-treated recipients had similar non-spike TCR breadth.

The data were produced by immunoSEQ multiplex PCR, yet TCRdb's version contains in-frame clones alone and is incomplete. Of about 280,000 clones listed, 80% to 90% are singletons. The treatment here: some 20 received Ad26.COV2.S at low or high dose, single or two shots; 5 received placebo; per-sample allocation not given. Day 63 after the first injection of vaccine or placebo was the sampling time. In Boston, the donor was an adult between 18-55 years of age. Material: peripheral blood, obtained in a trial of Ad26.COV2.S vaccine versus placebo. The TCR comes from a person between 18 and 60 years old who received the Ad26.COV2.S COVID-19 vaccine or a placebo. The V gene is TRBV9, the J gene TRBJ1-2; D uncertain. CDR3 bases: TGTGCCAGCAGCGCCTTCCTGGACGGCCGCGATGGCTACACCTTC. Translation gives CASSAFLDGRDGYTF.